This is a list of T cell receptor beta chains from one sample in a study of low-dose radiotherapy and immunotherapy resistance in tumors. From the reads, TCRdb called clonotypes with MiXCR, one entry per CDR3 protein. The data contain roughly 38,000 distinct CDR3 sequences, about a fifth of them seen just once; the ten biggest clones take up under 9.5%. The sequencing here drew on PBMCs, taken after low-dose radiotherapy plus immunotherapy. Receptor source: a female donor with ovarian cancer. CDR3s include the opening cysteine and the closing phenylalanine or tryptophan. Size is stated for part of the rows, as once, few or many counts, or as a class when the clone is expanded.

CSAAGQGNGETQYF | TRBJ2-5 | many | TRBV20-1
CASSLGGPRLNQPQHF | TRBJ1-5 | many | TRBV7-2
CASSLGPSGAHTEAFF | TRBJ1-1 | many | TRBV7-8
CSVDIASGDTQYF | TRBJ2-3 | NA | TRBV29-1
CASRQAGGSVDTQYF | TRBJ2-3 | many | TRBV5-1
CASSAGGLAPSGGQFF | TRBJ2-1 | few | TRBV9
CASSTGADTQYF | TRBJ2-3 | NA | TRBV28
CASSPRAGDETQYF | TRBJ2-5 | many | TRBV5-1
CASSFQNEQYF | TRBJ2-7 | many | TRBV11-2
CASSQSGLAGADEQFF | TRBJ2-1 | NA | TRBV3-1
CASSYLQGPNYGYTF | TRBJ1-2 | many | TRBV6-2/TRBV6-3
CASSAGTGEYQPQHF | TRBJ1-5 | medium-sized | TRBV28
CASVRASYEQYF | TRBJ2-7 | few | TRBV28
CASSGAGRSPLHF | TRBJ1-6 | many | TRBV27
CAISGPGGRGNTIYF | TRBJ1-3 | NA | TRBV10-3
CASSSKGQAYEQYF | TRBJ2-7 | many | TRBV7-8
CASSLSVQASNQPQHF | TRBJ1-5 | many | TRBV11-2
CSVTDGEVSAFF | TRBJ1-1 | many | TRBV29-1
CSVPGLYEQYF | TRBJ2-7 | many | TRBV20-1
CASSFGQVYEQYF | TRBJ2-7 | many | TRBV12-3/TRBV12-4
CASSLVGGPSDTQYF | TRBJ2-3 | once | TRBV18
CASSRSQNTEAFF | TRBJ1-1 | medium-sized | TRBV4-1
CASSPRDTNSGANVLTF | TRBJ2-6 | many | TRBV7-3
CASSQYQGPTDTQYF | TRBJ2-3 | many | TRBV14
CSVVLQGAYEQYF | TRBJ2-7 | once | TRBV29-1
CASKTSGFLPGANVLTF | TRBJ2-6 | large | TRBV28
CSVDSGRGHRAEQYF | TRBJ2-7 | few | TRBV29-1
CSAPSQRGGYNEQFF | TRBJ2-1 | many | TRBV20-1
CASSPQPGGEQYF | TRBJ2-7 | NA | TRBV5-1
CASSATLGAGANVLTF | TRBJ2-6 | few | TRBV9
CASSPGIAVYEQYF | TRBJ2-7 | NA | TRBV7-2
CASRISWAAGELFFF | TRBJ2-2 | NA | TRBV6-8
CSVDSRSSYNEQFF | TRBJ2-1 | many | TRBV29-1
CASTRTSGGAFF | TRBJ1-1 | many | TRBV12-3/TRBV12-4
CASSSSGSAYEQYF | TRBJ2-7 | many | TRBV11-2